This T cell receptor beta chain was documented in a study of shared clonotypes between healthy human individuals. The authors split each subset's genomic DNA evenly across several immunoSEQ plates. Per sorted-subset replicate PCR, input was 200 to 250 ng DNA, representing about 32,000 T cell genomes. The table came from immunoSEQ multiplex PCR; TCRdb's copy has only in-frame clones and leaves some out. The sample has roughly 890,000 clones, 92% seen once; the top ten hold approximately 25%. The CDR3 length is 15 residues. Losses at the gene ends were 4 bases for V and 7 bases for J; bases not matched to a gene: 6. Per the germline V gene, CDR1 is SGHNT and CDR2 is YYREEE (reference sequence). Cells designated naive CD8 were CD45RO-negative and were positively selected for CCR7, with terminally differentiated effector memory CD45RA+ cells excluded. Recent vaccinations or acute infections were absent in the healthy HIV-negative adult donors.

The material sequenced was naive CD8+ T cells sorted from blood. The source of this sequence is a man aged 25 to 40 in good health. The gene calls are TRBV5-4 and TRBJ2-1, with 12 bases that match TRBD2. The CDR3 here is CASSPTSGSGNEQFF. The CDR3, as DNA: TGTGCCAGCAGCCCGACTAGCGGGAGTGGTAATGAGCAGTTCTTC.